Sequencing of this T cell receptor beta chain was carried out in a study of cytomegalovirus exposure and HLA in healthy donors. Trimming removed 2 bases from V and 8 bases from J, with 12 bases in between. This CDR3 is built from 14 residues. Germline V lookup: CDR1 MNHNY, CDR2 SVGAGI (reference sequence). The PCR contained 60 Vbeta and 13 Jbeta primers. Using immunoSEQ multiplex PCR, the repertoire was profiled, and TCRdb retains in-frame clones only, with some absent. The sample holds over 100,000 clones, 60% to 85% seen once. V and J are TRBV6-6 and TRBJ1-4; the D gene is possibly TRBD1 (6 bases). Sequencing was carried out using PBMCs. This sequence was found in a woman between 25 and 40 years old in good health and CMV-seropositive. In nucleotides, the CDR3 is TGTGCCAGCAGTTACCGGACAGTCACCGAAAAACTGTTTTTT. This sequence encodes CASSYRTVTEKLFF.